The source of this T cell receptor beta chain is a study of CD8 T cells in ankylosing spondylitis. General study points: Clones linked with disease were CD8+ and fairly uncommon in the peripheral blood. Ankylosing spondylitis blood appeared to be characterized by a TCR beta motif of eight highly homologous variants.

5'-RACE, quantitative and with molecular barcodes, yielded the TCR beta libraries. TCRdb redid the calling of the 5' RACE reads with MiXCR, one entry per CDR3 protein. The table records more than 60,000 distinct CDR3 sequences, approximately 5% of them present only once. This CDR3 is 15 amino acids long. The V end lost 3 bases, the J end lost 4 bases, and 10 bases lay between the germline ends. This clonotype was found many times. Its antigen is still unknown. The sequence was collected from a male donor with ankylosing spondylitis or in good health (not recorded which). Specimen: blood, either unsorted or a sorted T cell fraction (not recorded which). The V call is TRBV12-3 or TRBV12-4, the J call TRBJ2-6; D is ambiguous. Here the CDR3 reads CASSFGPRGANVLTF. The DNA for the CDR3 is TGTGCCAGCAGTTTTGGACCTCGCGGGGCCAACGTCCTGACTTTC.